The clone carrying this T cell receptor beta chain was observed a few times. The antigen is not known. The source of the sample is a study of identical twins. Study results and limitations: Reduced insertions were recorded for abundant cord blood beta clonotypes, with no such pattern in memory repertoires. In monozygotic twins, models underestimated the sharing of out-of-frame TCR alpha.

Unique molecular identifiers were in the cDNA, with template-switch universal primer binding. One entry per CDR3 protein, called by TCRdb with MiXCR from the 5' RACE reads. The data contain about 890,000 distinct CDR3 sequences, more than 9% of them seen just once; the ten biggest clones take up around 1.6%. The CDR3 is 13 residues long. The germline V gene encodes CDR1 MNHNS and CDR2 SASEGT. V shed 6 bases and J shed 2 bases, with 10 bases lying between them. These data also formed part of another study, on yellow fever vaccine responses in identical twins. From that second work: Twins' vaccine T cell response reportedly gave the appearance of partial convergence and partial personalization.

The rearrangement uses TRBV6-1 and TRBJ1-2; D may be TRBD1 (6 bases). This sequence originates from a woman under 30 in good health. Sequencing was performed on PBMCs. In DNA form, the CDR3 reads TGTGCCAGCAGCGAGAGGGGGAACTATGGCTACACCTTC. Its protein is CASSERGNYGYTF.